This T cell receptor beta chain was captured by sequencing in a study of T cell responses to AZD1222 COVID-19 vaccine. V dropped 7 bases and J dropped 8 bases, with 17 bases sitting between them. CDR3 length: 13 residues. Germline lookup yields CDR1 MDHEN and CDR2 SYDVKM. Only in-frame clones appear in the TCRdb table, and some are missing; sequencing was by immunoSEQ multiplex PCR. Among 77,000 or so clones, roughly nine tenths were seen once, and the ten largest hold roughly 6.4%. A note on this clone: Its antigen is undetermined.

Whole-study findings and limits: Nearly half of spike-specific TCRs reportedly target variant regions that are unmutated in the B.1.351 and B.1.1.7 variants. Repertoire sampling occurred only after the peak T cell response. Among the donors, most were white British and more were female, and clonal diversity was possibly underestimated.

The sample here was peripheral blood, taken on day 0 of MenACWY control vaccination. The TCR was taken from an adult in good health. This chain connects TRBV28 to TRBJ1-1; D is possibly TRBD1 (5 bases). CDR3 in amino acids: CASTPGWGYEAFF. CDR3 coding DNA: TGTGCCAGCACCCCCGGGTGGGGCTACGAAGCTTTCTTT.